The entry that follows covers one T cell receptor beta chain sequence. Assay used: immunoSEQ multiplex PCR; TCRdb lists only in-frame clones, some missing. Of roughly 43,000 clones listed, about nine tenths are singletons. These data belong to a study of T cell changes during pregnancy in multiple sclerosis. Germline V gene sequence: CDR1 SGHNT, CDR2 YYREEE (reference sequence). V shed 2 bases, J shed 3 bases, and the junction held 8 bases outside the gene matches. The CDR3 is made up of 16 amino acids. The V gene is TRBV5-4, the J gene TRBJ2-3; TRBD2 matches 8 bases. The material sequenced was CD4+ T cells from peripheral blood mononuclear cells, taken after pregnancy. The receptor was isolated from a female donor with multiple sclerosis, enrolled in a pregnancy study. The CDR3 DNA follows: TGTGCCAGCAGCTTAGTAGCGGGATCAAGTACAGATACGCAGTATTTT. This sequence encodes CASSLVAGSSTDTQYF.